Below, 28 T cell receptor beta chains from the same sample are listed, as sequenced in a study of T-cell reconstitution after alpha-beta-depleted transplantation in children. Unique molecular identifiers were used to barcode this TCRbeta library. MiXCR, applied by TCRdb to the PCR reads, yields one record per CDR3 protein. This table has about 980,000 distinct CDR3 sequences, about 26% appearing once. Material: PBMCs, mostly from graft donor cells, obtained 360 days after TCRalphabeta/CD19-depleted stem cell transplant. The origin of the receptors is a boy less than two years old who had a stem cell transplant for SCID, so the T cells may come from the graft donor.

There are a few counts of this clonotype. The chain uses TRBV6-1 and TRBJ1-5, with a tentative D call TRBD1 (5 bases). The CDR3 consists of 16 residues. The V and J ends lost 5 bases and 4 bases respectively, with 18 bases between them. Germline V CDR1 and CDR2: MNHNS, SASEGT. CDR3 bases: TGTGCCAGCAGTCCGGACATATATCTCGGAAATCAGCCCCAGCATTTT. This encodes CASSPDIYLGNQPQHF.

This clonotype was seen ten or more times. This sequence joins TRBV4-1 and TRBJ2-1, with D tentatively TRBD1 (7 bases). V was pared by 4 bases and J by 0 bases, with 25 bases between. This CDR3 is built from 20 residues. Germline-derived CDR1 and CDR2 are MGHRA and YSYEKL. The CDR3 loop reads CASSPRGASPGQSSYNEQFF. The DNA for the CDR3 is TGCGCCAGCAGCCCTCGCGGGGCCTCGCCGGGACAGAGCTCCTACAATGAGCAGTTCTTC.

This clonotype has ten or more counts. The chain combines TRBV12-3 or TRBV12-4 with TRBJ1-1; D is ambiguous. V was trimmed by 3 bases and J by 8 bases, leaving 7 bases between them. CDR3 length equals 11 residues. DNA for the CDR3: TGTGCCAGCAGTTTCTTGGCCGAAGCTTTCTTT. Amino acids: CASSFLAEAFF.

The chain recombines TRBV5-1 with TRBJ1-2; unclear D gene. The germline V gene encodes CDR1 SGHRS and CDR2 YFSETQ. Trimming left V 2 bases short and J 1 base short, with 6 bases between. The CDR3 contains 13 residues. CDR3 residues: CASSFTFNYGYTF. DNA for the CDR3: TGCGCCAGCAGCTTCACGTTTAACTATGGCTACACCTTC.

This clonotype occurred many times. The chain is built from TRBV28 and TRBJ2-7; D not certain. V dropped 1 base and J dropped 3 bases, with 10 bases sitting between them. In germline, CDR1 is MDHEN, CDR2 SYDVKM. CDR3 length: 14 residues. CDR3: CASSLYPALYEQYF. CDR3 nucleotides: TGTGCCAGCAGTTTATATCCAGCTCTCTACGAGCAGTACTTC.

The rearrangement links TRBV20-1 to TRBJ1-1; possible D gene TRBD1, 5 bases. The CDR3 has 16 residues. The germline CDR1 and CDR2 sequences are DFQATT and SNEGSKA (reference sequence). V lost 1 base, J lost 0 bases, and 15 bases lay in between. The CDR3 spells CSARAPPGTVNTEAFF. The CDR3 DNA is TGCAGTGCTAGAGCCCCACCCGGGACGGTGAACACTGAAGCTTTCTTT.

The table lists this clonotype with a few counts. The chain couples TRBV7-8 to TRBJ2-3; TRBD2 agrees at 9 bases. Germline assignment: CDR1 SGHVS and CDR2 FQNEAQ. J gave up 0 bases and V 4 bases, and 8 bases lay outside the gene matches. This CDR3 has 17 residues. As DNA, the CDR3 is TGTGCCAGCAGCTGGCTAGCGGGGTACTATAGCACAGATACGCAGTATTTT. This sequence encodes CASSWLAGYYSTDTQYF.

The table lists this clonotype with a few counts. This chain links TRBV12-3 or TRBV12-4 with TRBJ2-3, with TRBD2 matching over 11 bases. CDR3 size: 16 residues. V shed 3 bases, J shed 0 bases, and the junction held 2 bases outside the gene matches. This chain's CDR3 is CASSLASGGSTDTQYF. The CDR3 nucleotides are TGTGCCAGCAGTTTGGCTAGCGGGGGGAGCACAGATACGCAGTATTTT.

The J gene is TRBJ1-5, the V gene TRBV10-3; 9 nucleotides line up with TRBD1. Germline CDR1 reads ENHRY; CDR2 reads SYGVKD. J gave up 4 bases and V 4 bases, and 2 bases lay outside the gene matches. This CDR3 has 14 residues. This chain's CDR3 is CAISVGQGNQPQHF. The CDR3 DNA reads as TGTGCCATCAGTGTGGGACAGGGAAATCAGCCCCAGCATTTT.

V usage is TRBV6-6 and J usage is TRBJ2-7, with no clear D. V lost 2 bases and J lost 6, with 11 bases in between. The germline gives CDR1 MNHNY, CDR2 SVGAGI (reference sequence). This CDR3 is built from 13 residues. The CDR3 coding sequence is TGTGCCAGCAGTTACGGCGGAGCAGCCGAGCAGTACTTC. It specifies CASSYGGAAEQYF.

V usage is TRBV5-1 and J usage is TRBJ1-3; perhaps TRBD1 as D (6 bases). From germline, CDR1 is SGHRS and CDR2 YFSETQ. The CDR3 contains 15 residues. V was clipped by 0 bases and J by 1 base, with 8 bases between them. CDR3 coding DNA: TGCGCCAGCAGCTTGGACACAGGGTCTGGAAACACCATATATTTT. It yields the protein CASSLDTGSGNTIYF. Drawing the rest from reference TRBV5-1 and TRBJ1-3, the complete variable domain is KAGVTQTPRYLIKTRGQQVTLSCSPISGHRSVSWYQQTPGQGLQFLFEYFSETQRNKGNFPGRFSGRQFSNSRSEMNVSTLELGDSALYLCASSLDTGSGNTIYFGEGSWLTVV.

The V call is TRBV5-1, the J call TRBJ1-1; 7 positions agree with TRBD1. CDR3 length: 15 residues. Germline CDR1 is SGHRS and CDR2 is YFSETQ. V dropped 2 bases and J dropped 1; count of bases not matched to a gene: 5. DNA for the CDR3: TGCGCCAGCAGCTTTAAGGGGGCGCAGAACACTGAAGCTTTCTTT. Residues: CASSFKGAQNTEAFF. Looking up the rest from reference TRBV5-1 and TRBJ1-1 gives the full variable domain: KAGVTQTPRYLIKTRGQQVTLSCSPISGHRSVSWYQQTPGQGLQFLFEYFSETQRNKGNFPGRFSGRQFSNSRSEMNVSTLELGDSALYLCASSFKGAQNTEAFFGQGTRLTVV.

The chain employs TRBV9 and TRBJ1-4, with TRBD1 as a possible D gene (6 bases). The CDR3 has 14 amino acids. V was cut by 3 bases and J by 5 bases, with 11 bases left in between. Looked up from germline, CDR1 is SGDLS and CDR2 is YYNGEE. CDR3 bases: TGTGCCAGCAGCGGGGAGGGGACAAATGAAAAACTGTTTTTT. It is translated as CASSGEGTNEKLFF.

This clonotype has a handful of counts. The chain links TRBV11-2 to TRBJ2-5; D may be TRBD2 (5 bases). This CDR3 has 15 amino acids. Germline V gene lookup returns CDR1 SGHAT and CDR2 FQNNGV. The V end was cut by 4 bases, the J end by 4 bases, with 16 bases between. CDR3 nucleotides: TGTGCCAGCAGCTATACCAGATTCCGGGGAGAGACCCAGTACTTC. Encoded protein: CASSYTRFRGETQYF.

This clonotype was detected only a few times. The CDR3 spells CSARDPWGAGELFF. CDR3 bases: TGCAGTGCTAGAGATCCCTGGGGTGCCGGGGAGCTGTTTTTT. The rearrangement uses TRBV20-1 and TRBJ2-2, with unresolved D. Between the trimmed V and J ends, which lost 0 bases and 6 bases, there was a span of 11 bases. Germline values: CDR1 DFQATT, CDR2 SNEGSKA (reference sequence). The CDR3 spans 14 residues.

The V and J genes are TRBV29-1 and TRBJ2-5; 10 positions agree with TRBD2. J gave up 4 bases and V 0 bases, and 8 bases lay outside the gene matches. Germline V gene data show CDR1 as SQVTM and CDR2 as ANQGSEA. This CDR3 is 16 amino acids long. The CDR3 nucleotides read TGCAGCGTTGAAGATCACTGGCTAGCGGGGGTAGAGACCCAGTACTTC. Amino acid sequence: CSVEDHWLAGVETQYF.

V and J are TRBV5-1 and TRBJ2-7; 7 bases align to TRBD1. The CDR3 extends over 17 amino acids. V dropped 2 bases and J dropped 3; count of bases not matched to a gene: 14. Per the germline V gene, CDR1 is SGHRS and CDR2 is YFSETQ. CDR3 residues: CASSFSPDRVKFYEQYF. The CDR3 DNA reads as TGCGCCAGCAGCTTTTCTCCAGACAGGGTTAAATTCTACGAGCAGTACTTC.

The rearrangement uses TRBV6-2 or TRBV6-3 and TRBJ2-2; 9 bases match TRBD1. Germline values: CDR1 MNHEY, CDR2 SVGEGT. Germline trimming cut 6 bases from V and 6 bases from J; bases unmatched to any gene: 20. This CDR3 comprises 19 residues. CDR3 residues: CASSTGQGTPLGIAGELFF. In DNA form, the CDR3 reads TGTGCCAGCAGCACTGGACAGGGGACTCCATTGGGGATCGCCGGGGAGCTGTTTTTT.

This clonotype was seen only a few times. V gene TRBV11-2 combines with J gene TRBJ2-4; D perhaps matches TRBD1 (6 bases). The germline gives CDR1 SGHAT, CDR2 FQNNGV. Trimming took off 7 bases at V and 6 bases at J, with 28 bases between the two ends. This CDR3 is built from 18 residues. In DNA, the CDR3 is TGTGCCAGCACCCCCCGGTTCAGGGCAGAACAACAGGGAAACATTCAGTACTTC. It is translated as CASTPRFRAEQQGNIQYF.

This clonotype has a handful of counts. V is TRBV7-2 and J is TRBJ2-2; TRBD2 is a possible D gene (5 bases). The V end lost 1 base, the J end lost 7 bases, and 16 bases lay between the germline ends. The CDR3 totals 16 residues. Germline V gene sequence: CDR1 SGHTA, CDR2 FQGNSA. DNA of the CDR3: TGTGCCAGCAGCTTAGTGGTGGGCAGAGAGGGCGGGGAGCTGTTTTTT. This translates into CASSLVVGREGGELFF.

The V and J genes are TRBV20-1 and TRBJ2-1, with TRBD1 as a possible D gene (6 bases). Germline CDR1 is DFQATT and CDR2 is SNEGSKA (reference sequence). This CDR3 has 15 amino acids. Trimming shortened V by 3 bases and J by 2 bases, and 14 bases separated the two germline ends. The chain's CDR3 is CSARNQGIAYNEQFF. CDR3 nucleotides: TGCAGTGCTAGGAACCAGGGGATAGCCTACAATGAGCAGTTCTTC.

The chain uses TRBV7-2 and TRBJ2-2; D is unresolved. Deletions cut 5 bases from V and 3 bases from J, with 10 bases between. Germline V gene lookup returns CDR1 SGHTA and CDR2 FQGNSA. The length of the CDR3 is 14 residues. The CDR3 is CASSPHGYTGELFF. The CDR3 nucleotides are TGTGCCAGCAGCCCACACGGATACACCGGGGAGCTGTTTTTT.

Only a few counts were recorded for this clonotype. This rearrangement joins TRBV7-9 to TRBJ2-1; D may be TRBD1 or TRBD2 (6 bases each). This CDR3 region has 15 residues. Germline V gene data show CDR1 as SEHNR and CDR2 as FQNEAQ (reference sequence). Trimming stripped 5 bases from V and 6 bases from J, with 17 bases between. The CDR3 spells CASSQGWGAGNEQFF. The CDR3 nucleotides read TGTGCCAGCAGCCAGGGATGGGGGGCCGGCAATGAGCAGTTCTTC. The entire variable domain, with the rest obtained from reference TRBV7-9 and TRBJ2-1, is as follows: DTGVSQNPRHKITKRGQNVTFRCDPISEHNRLYWYRQTLGQGPEFLTYFQNEAQLEKSRLLSDRFSAERPKGSFSTLEIQRTEQGDSAMYLCASSQGWGAGNEQFFGPGTRLTVL.

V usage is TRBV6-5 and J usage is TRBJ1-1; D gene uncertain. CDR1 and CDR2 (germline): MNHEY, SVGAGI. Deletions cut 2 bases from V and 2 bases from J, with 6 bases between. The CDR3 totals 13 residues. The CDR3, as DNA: TGTGCCAGCAGTTACCTCCAAAACACTGAAGCTTTCTTT. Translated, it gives CASSYLQNTEAFF.

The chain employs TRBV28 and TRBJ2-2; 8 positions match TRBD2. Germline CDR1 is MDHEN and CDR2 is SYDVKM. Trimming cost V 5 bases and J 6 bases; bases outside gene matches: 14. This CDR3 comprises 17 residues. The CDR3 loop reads CASSPTVIAGIPGELFF. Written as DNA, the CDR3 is TGTGCCAGCAGTCCTACGGTGATAGCGGGGATTCCCGGGGAGCTGTTTTTT.

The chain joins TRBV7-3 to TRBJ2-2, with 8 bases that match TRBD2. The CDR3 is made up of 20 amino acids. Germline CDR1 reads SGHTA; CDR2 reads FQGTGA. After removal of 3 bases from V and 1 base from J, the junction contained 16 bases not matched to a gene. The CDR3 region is CASSFLPLPRSGGNTGELFF. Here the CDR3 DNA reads TGTGCCAGCAGCTTTCTCCCTCTGCCTCGGAGCGGGGGGAACACCGGGGAGCTGTTTTTT.

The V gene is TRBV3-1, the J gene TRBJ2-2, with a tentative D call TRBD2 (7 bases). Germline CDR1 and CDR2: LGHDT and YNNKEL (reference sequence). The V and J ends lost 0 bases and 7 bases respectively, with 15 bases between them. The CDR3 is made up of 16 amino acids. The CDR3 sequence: CASSQDRGAFHGELFF. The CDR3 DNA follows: TGTGCCAGCAGCCAAGACCGGGGGGCCTTCCACGGGGAGCTGTTTTTT. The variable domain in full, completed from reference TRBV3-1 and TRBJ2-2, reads DTAVSQTPKYLVTQMGNDKSIKCEQNLGHDTMYWYKQDSKKFLKIMFSYNNKELIINETVPNRFSPKSPDKAHLNLHINSLELGDSAVYFCASSQDRGAFHGELFFGEGSRLTVL.

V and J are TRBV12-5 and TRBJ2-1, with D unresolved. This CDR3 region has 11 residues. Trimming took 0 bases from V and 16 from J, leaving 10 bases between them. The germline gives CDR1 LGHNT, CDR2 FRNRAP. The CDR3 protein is CASGLVHQVFF. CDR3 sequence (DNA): TGTGCTAGTGGTTTGGTACATCAGGTATTCTTC.